This note documents a single T cell receptor beta chain sequence. The record originates from a study of T-cell reconstitution after alpha-beta-depleted transplantation in children. This sample's TCRbeta library carried unique molecular identifier barcodes. TCRdb processed the PCR reads anew with MiXCR; each CDR3 protein has one entry. The sample holds around 200,000 distinct CDR3 sequences, roughly a tenth seen once. The sequencing here drew on PBMCs from the stem cell graft donor, taken from the stem cell graft. This receptor was obtained from a human donor who donated a stem cell graft to a child with acute lymphoblastic leukemia.

This CDR3 reads CSAVGLAGGPHTGELFF. CDR3 in DNA: TGCAGTGCTGTTGGACTAGCGGGGGGGCCGCACACCGGGGAGCTGTTTTTT. The chain joins TRBV20-1 to TRBJ2-2; 15 nucleotides match TRBD2. The ends lost 5 bases at V and 3 bases at J; junction bases unmatched: 7. The CDR3 spans 17 residues. Germline CDR1 reads DFQATT; CDR2 reads SNEGSKA (reference sequence).